The sample holds a few counts of the clone carrying this T cell receptor beta chain. Its antigen is undetermined. Via the markers CD45RO/CCR7/CD25/CD127/CD95/CD27, stem cell-like memory, regulatory, central memory and naive CD4+ cells were sorted. cDNA synthesis used the whole RNA isolate, giving expressed TCRB sequences. TCRdb keeps only in-frame clones here, not all; method: immunoSEQ multiplex PCR. The sample has under 150,000 clones, around 51% seen once. The data originate from a study of beta chain features in type 1 diabetes. General study results and limits: Healthy donors had naive, central memory and Treg TCRB repertoires that appeared less similar than those seen among patients. A possible short-template PCR bias applies equally to patients and controls.

Germline CDR1 is LGHNA and CDR2 is YNFKEQ. The junction had 5 bases not matched to a gene; V was cut back by 3 bases and J by 7 bases. This CDR3 has 13 residues. This chain links TRBV4-2 with TRBJ1-2; 7 bases match TRBD1. The TCR sequence derives from a man between 18 and 29 years old in good health. Sequenced material: Tregs from blood. Written as DNA, the CDR3 is TGTGCCAGCAGCCAGAACAGGGGTGGTGGCTACACCTTC. Its translation is CASSQNRGGGYTF.